This T cell receptor (beta chain) was recovered during a study of blood T cell repertoires in COVID-19. The ends lost 3 bases at V and 1 base at J; junction bases unmatched: 4. Germline V gene data show CDR1 as MNHEY and CDR2 as SMNVEV (reference sequence). The CDR3 extends over 15 amino acids. Sequencing was performed with immunoSEQ multiplex PCR; in TCRdb, only in-frame clones are kept and a portion is missing. This table holds a few hundred thousand clones, roughly nine tenths found once. The chain carries TRBV27 and TRBJ2-3, with 7 bases lining up with TRBD2. The sequenced sample consisted of peripheral blood. This TCR was sampled from a man aged 55 to 70 with acute or convalescent COVID-19. The CDR3 DNA sequence: TGTGCCAGCAGTTTGGGAGGGCTCGGCACAGATACGCAGTATTTT. Protein product: CASSLGGLGTDTQYF.